These 24 T cell receptor beta chains were all obtained from the same sample, sequenced in a study of blood T cell repertoires in COVID-19. The method was immunoSEQ multiplex PCR; TCRdb's version includes in-frame clones alone and lacks a portion of them. The data contain about 240,000 clones, about 80% of them seen just once; the ten biggest clones take up roughly 9.6%. The source material was peripheral blood. The receptors originated from an elderly woman with acute or convalescent COVID-19.

The chain is built from TRBV7-9 and TRBJ1-1; 10 bases match TRBD1. This CDR3 contains 13 residues. The trim removed 3 bases at V and 7 bases at J, leaving 2 bases unmatched. Germline lookup yields CDR1 SEHNR and CDR2 FQNEAQ (reference sequence). CDR3 loop: CASSLGQGNEAFF. The CDR3 DNA is TGTGCCAGCAGCTTGGGACAGGGGAATGAAGCTTTCTTT.

This clone was observed a few times. The V and J genes are TRBV3-1 (or the pseudogene TRBV3-2) and TRBJ1-4; TRBD1 is a possible D gene (6 bases). The V end lost 0 bases, the J end lost 7 bases, and 12 bases lay between the germline ends. This CDR3 has 15 residues. The germline V gene encodes CDR1 LGHDT and CDR2 YNNKEL (reference sequence). Here the CDR3 reads CASSQDGGAGEKLFF. The CDR3 region has the DNA TGTGCCAGCAGCCAAGATGGGGGGGCGGGTGAAAAACTGTTTTTT.

The chain joins TRBV5-4 to TRBJ2-1; perhaps TRBD1 as D (6 bases). The germline CDR1 and CDR2 sequences are SGHNT and YYREEE (reference sequence). This CDR3 has 14 residues. The V gene lost 5 bases and the J gene lost 6 bases, with 15 bases spanning the gap. The CDR3 region has the DNA TGTGCCAGCAGTTCCGCTAGGGGGTCCAATGAGCAGTTCTTC. Translation: CASSSARGSNEQFF.

The chain employs TRBV5-1 and TRBJ2-5; 9 bases fit TRBD1. There are 15 residues in the CDR3. V was clipped by 0 bases and J by 1 base; unmatched bases: 1. CDR1 SGHRS and CDR2 YFSETQ come from the germline V gene. As DNA, the CDR3 is TGCGCCAGCAGCTTGGGGGACAGGGTCCAAGAGACCCAGTACTTC. Translated, it gives CASSLGDRVQETQYF.

The chain carries TRBV15 and TRBJ1-5; D is perhaps TRBD1 (5 bases). Per germline, CDR1 LNHNV and CDR2 YYDKDF (reference sequence). The V and J ends lost 1 base and 4 bases respectively, with 14 bases between them. CDR3 length: 16 amino acids. In nucleotides, the CDR3 is TGTGCCACCAGCAGAGGGGGCAGGGAAAGGAATCAGCCCCAGCATTTT. Translating it yields CATSRGGRERNQPQHF.

This chain links TRBV2 with TRBJ1-2; TRBD1 matches 9 bases. This CDR3 has 12 residues. Germline V lookup: CDR1 SNHLY, CDR2 FYNNEI. Germline trimming cut 6 bases from V and 7 bases from J; bases unmatched to any gene: 3. As DNA, the CDR3 is TGTGCCAGCAGGGGGACAGGGTCTGGCTACACCTTC. As protein: CASRGTGSGYTF.

This clone was found many times. The chain is built from TRBV5-8 and TRBJ1-1, with a weak D call TRBD1 (5 bases). Deletions cut 7 bases from V and 0 bases from J, with 19 bases between. Germline V gene sequence: CDR1 SGHTS, CDR2 YDEGEE. The CDR3 is 16 amino acids. The CDR3 spells CASRSGVGVMNTEAFF. In nucleotides, the CDR3 is TGTGCCAGCCGTTCAGGTGTAGGGGTAATGAACACTGAAGCTTTCTTT.

The chain is built from TRBV5-1 and TRBJ1-3; 7 positions agree with TRBD1. V was clipped by 4 bases and J by 9 bases; unmatched bases: 13. The CDR3 sequence is 15 residues long. CDR1 and CDR2 from the germline V gene are SGHRS and YFSETQ. The CDR3 is CASSPSEGGVGTIYF. DNA of the CDR3: TGCGCCAGCAGCCCTTCGGAAGGGGGCGTCGGCACCATATATTTT.

The V call is TRBV7-9, the J call TRBJ2-7; 7 bases align to TRBD1. This CDR3 is 13 amino acids long. Germline CDR1 reads SEHNR; CDR2 reads FQNEAQ (reference sequence). J was trimmed by 6 bases and V by 5 bases; bases with no gene match: 7. The CDR3, as DNA: TGTGCCAGCAGCACGACAGGGTTGGGCGAGCAGTACTTC. This translates into CASSTTGLGEQYF.

The V and J genes are TRBV19 and TRBJ1-5, with a tentative D call TRBD1 (6 bases). The CDR3 covers 17 residues. CDR1 and CDR2 from the germline V gene are LNHDA and SQIVND (reference sequence). The V end was cut by 5 bases, the J end by 0 bases, with 17 bases between. The chain's CDR3 is CASSVGQQFHSNQPQHF. The CDR3 region has the DNA TGTGCCAGTAGTGTAGGACAGCAATTTCATAGCAATCAGCCCCAGCATTTT.

V usage is TRBV28 and J usage is TRBJ2-5; 7 positions match TRBD2. Germline CDR1 and CDR2: MDHEN and SYDVKM. V gave up 6 bases and J gave up 9 bases; unmatched junction bases: 13. This CDR3 region has 14 residues. This CDR3 is CASSPVRRGRSQYF. The CDR3 bases are TGTGCCAGCAGCCCTGTCCGGCGGGGGAGGTCCCAGTACTTC.

The CDR3 loop is CAWSVGTLGGENTEAFF. Written as DNA, the CDR3 is TGTGCCTGGAGTGTAGGGACCCTGGGAGGGGAGAACACTGAAGCTTTCTTT. V and J are TRBV30 and TRBJ1-1, with D possibly being TRBD1 (5 bases). Germline V gene data show CDR1 as GTSNPN and CDR2 as SVGIG (reference sequence). This CDR3 is 17 amino acids long. V was pared by 0 bases and J by 1 base, with 18 bases between.

The rearrangement joins TRBV19 to TRBJ2-5; TRBD2 aligns across 11 bases. V gave up 10 bases and J gave up 5 bases; unmatched junction bases: 15. This CDR3 is built from 16 residues. Looked up from germline, CDR1 is LNHDA and CDR2 is SQIVND (reference sequence). The chain's CDR3 is CATSQGLAGGQETQYF. The CDR3 DNA is TGTGCCACCTCACAGGGGCTAGCGGGGGGCCAGGAGACCCAGTACTTC.

This chain connects TRBV6-5 to TRBJ2-2, with 8 positions matching TRBD1. J lost 1 base, V lost 2 bases, and 3 bases had no gene match. Germline V lookup: CDR1 MNHEY, CDR2 SVGAGI. This CDR3 has 16 amino acids. The CDR3 protein is CASSYPGTGNTGELFF. CDR3 sequence (DNA): TGTGCCAGCAGTTACCCCGGGACAGGGAACACCGGGGAGCTGTTTTTT.

V usage is TRBV18 and J usage is TRBJ1-5, with 7 nucleotides matching TRBD1. J gave up 2 bases and V 2 bases, and 3 bases lay outside the gene matches. The CDR3 is made up of 15 amino acids. The germline gives CDR1 KGHSH, CDR2 LQKENI. The CDR3 reads CASSPTGVGNQPQHF. The CDR3 nucleotides read TGTGCCAGCTCACCAACAGGGGTTGGCAATCAGCCCCAGCATTTT.

The rearrangement uses TRBV4-1 and TRBJ1-5, with TRBD1 matching 9 bases. CDR1 is MGHRA and CDR2 is YSYEKL in the germline V gene. J lost 5 bases, V lost 2 bases, and 4 bases had no gene match. This CDR3 has 15 residues. CDR3 DNA: TGCGCCAGCAGCCAAAGTACAGGGGGCCATCAGCCCCAGCATTTT. This gives the protein CASSQSTGGHQPQHF.

The V and J genes are TRBV2 and TRBJ2-2, with 8 bases matching TRBD1. The germline gives CDR1 SNHLY, CDR2 FYNNEI. With V trimmed by 6 bases and J by 3 bases, 6 bases remained unmatched. The CDR3 consists of 15 residues. The CDR3 is CASSDSGGDTGELFF. The CDR3 DNA is TGTGCCAGCAGCGACTCAGGGGGCGACACCGGGGAGCTGTTTTTT.

This clone was detected only a few times. The chain carries TRBV30 and TRBJ1-4, with TRBD1 identical over 11 bases. Germline CDR1 and CDR2: GTSNPN and SVGIG (reference sequence). J lost 7 bases, V lost 1 base, and 5 bases had no gene match. There are 15 residues in the CDR3. The CDR3 spells CAWSDPGQGGEKLFF. The CDR3, as DNA: TGTGCCTGGAGTGACCCGGGACAGGGGGGTGAAAAACTGTTTTTT.

The chain combines TRBV5-5 with TRBJ2-7, with TRBD2 matching 7 bases. This CDR3 is built from 17 residues. V shed 8 bases and J 0 bases; nucleotides not matched to a gene: 17. CDR1 is SGHKS and CDR2 is YYEKEE in the germline V gene (reference sequence). CDR3 residues: CARDPAMGGFFSYEQYF. Here the CDR3 DNA reads TGTGCCAGGGATCCCGCTATGGGGGGGTTTTTCTCCTACGAGCAGTACTTC.

This sequence joins TRBV10-2 and TRBJ2-1, with 10 bases aligning to TRBD2. Trimming took 6 bases from V and 2 from J; bases not matched to a gene: 4. The CDR3 runs 15 residues. Germline CDR1 reads WSHSY; CDR2 reads SAAADI. This CDR3 reads CASSPSGGAYNEQFF. CDR3 in DNA: TGCGCCAGCAGCCCTAGCGGGGGAGCCTACAATGAGCAGTTCTTC.

V gene TRBV7-9 combines with J gene TRBJ1-4, with D hard to call. The CDR3 has 11 amino acids. The germline V gene encodes CDR1 SEHNR and CDR2 FQNEAQ (reference sequence). Trimming stripped 5 bases from V and 8 bases from J, with 6 bases between. The CDR3 loop reads CASSHGEKLFF. For the CDR3, the DNA is TGTGCCAGCAGCCACGGGGAAAAACTGTTTTTT.

J is TRBJ1-5 and V is TRBV7-8, with unresolved D. Germline CDR1 reads SGHVS; CDR2 reads FQNEAQ. The CDR3 loop spans 19 amino acids. Trimming shortened V by 2 bases and J by 2 bases, and 22 bases separated the two germline ends. The CDR3 here is CASSLKRELLWEGNQPQHF. Here the CDR3 DNA reads TGTGCCAGCAGCTTAAAGAGGGAACTGCTCTGGGAAGGCAATCAGCCCCAGCATTTT. Complete variable domain (other parts from reference TRBV7-8 and TRBJ1-5): GAGVSQSPRYKVAKRGQDVALRCDPISGHVSLFWYQQALGQGPEFLTYFQNEAQLDKSGLPSDRFFAERPEGSVSTLKIQRTQQEDSAVYLCASSLKRELLWEGNQPQHFGDGTRLSIL.

V gene TRBV7-8 combines with J gene TRBJ1-6, with D perhaps TRBD1 (6 bases). Trimming took off 1 base at V and 6 bases at J, with 10 bases between the two ends. CDR3 length: 15 amino acids. Germline CDR1 is SGHVS and CDR2 is FQNEAQ. CDR3 region: CASSLGRGSNSPLHF. For the CDR3, the DNA is TGTGCCAGCAGCTTAGGCAGGGGTTCTAATTCACCCCTCCACTTT.

The chain is built from TRBV4-2 and TRBJ2-1; D remains ambiguous. The CDR3 has 16 residues. V lost 0 bases and J lost 5, with 14 bases in between. The germline gives CDR1 LGHNA, CDR2 YNFKEQ. The CDR3 reads CASSQDEGDLDNEQFF. In DNA form, the CDR3 reads TGTGCCAGCAGCCAAGATGAAGGAGACTTGGACAATGAGCAGTTCTTC.